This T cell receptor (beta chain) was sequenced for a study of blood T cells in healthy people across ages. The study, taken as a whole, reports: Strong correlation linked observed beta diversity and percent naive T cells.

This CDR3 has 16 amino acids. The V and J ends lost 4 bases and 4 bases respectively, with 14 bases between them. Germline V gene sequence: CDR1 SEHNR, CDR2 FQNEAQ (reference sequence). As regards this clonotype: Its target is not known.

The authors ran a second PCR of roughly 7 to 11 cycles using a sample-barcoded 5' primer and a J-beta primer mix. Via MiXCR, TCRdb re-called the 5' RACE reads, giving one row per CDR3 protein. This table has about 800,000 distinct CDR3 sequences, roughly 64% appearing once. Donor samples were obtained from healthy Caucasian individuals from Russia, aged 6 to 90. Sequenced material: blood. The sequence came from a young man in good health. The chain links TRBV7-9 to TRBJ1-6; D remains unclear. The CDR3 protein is CASSSFLEGYNSPLHF. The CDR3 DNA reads TGTGCCAGCAGCTCTTTCTTAGAGGGTTATAATTCACCCCTCCACTTT.